These T cell receptor beta chains were read from a single sample in a study of blood T cell repertoires in COVID-19. Sequencing was performed with immunoSEQ multiplex PCR; in TCRdb, only in-frame clones are kept and a portion is missing. Found here are 200,000 to 250,000 clones, about 81% of them singletons; the top ten hold about 9%. The specimen was PBMCs or T cells enriched from blood (not recorded which). These TCRs come from a man in his forties who had recovered from COVID-19. Each CDR3 is given with its conserved first and last residue. The D gene is left open where the match is weak. Size tells how often a clone was seen (once, few, many) or the class of an expanded clone, and some rows leave it out.

>NA|TRBJ2-1|NA|TRBV18
TGTGCCAGCTCACCACTTCGCGCCTCTAGCAATGAGCAGTTCTTC
CASSPLRASSNEQFF
>NA|TRBJ2-7|NA|TRBV9
TGTGCCAGCAGCCCAACAGGGTCTAGGTACGAGCAGTACTTC
CASSPTGSRYEQYF
>NA|TRBJ2-7|TRBD1|TRBV24-1
TGTGCCACCTCGACCGGACAGGGCTCCTACGAGCAGTACTTC
CATSTGQGSYEQYF
>NA|TRBJ1-4|TRBD1|TRBV5-6
TGTGCCAGCAGCGCCACAGGGACAGGGGGCGGAAAACTGTTTTTT
CASSATGTGGGKLFF
>NA|TRBJ2-3|NA|TRBV7-7
TGTGCCAGCAGCTCCAACCCGACAGGCACAGATACGCAGTATTTT
CASSSNPTGTDTQYF
>NA|TRBJ2-1|TRBD2|TRBV7-3
TGTGCCAGCAGCTCGACTAGCGGGGGGGCTGGCAATGAGCAGTTCTTC
CASSSTSGGAGNEQFF
>NA|TRBJ1-5|NA|TRBV15
TGTGCCACCAGCGCGGCTACAGGCCGAAAGCATTTT
CATSAATGRKHF
>NA|TRBJ2-3|NA|TRBV6-4
TGTGCCAGCAGTGCCTATGGAGGCAGGACCTACACAGATACGCAGTATTTT
CASSAYGGRTYTDTQYF
>NA|TRBJ1-1|NA|TRBV7-8
TGTGCCAGCAGCCCTGGGGAGGGACTCGGGACTGAAGCTTTCTTT
CASSPGEGLGTEAFF
>NA|TRBJ2-7|TRBD1|TRBV12-3/TRBV12-4
TGTGCCAGCAGTTCGACAGGGTCCGAGCAGTACTTC
CASSSTGSEQYF
>NA|TRBJ2-1|NA|TRBV29-1
TGCAGCGTTGTAGCGCAGGTACACAATGAGCAGTTCTTC
CSVVAQVHNEQFF
>NA|TRBJ1-1|NA|TRBV3-1/TRBV3-2
TGTGCCAGCAGCCTCTCGAGGGGGGGGAAGAGTGAAGCTTTCTTT
CASSLSRGGKSEAFF
>NA|TRBJ2-7|TRBD1|TRBV29-1
TGCAGCGTTGAAGATAAGCTCGGGACAGGGAGCAGCTACGAGCAGTACTTC
CSVEDKLGTGSSYEQYF
>NA|TRBJ2-3|TRBD2|TRBV18
TGTGCCAGCTCAGTGACTAGCGGGGGGGCAGATACGCAGTATTTT
CASSVTSGGADTQYF
>NA|TRBJ1-2|TRBD1|TRBV5-1
TGCGCCAGCAGCCCCTCGGGGGGACAGGGTAACACCTTC
CASSPSGGQGNTF
>NA|TRBJ2-2|NA|TRBV7-8
TGTGCCAGCAGAGGACAGATTACCGGGGAGCTGTTTTTT
CASRGQITGELFF
>NA|TRBJ2-1|TRBD2|TRBV7-3
TGTGCCAGCAGCTTACAGCTAGCGGGTTTTAATGAGCAGTTCTTC
CASSLQLAGFNEQFF
>NA|TRBJ2-5|TRBD1|TRBV29-1
TGCAGCGTTGGACAGGGGCGGGACGGGACCCAGTACTTC
CSVGQGRDGTQYF
>NA|TRBJ1-3|NA|TRBV27
TGTGCCAGCAGTTCTACTATTACGGGACACGGAAACACCATATATTTT
CASSSTITGHGNTIYF
>NA|TRBJ2-5|NA|TRBV5-1
TGCGCCAGCAGGGTAGGGGTCCCGGAAGAGACCCAGTACTTC
CASRVGVPEETQYF
>once|TRBJ2-7|NA|TRBV4-1
TGCGCCAGCAGCCAAGACAGGGTCAACCACGAGCAGTACTTC
CASSQDRVNHEQYF
>NA|TRBJ1-5|NA|TRBV27
TGTGCCAGCAGTTTCCGGCAGGGGTATCAGCCCCAGCATTTT
CASSFRQGYQPQHF
>NA|TRBJ2-1|TRBD2|TRBV5-1
TGCGCCAGCACCTACAAGACTAGCGGGGGGTCGGGTGAGCAGTTCTTC
CASTYKTSGGSGEQFF
>NA|TRBJ1-2|TRBD1|TRBV3-1/TRBV3-2
TGTGCCAGCAGCCAGGGGACAGGGTATAGGGGCTACACCTTC
CASSQGTGYRGYTF
>NA|TRBJ2-2|TRBD2|TRBV24-1
TGTGCCACCAGTGAATCCCTTGGGACTAGCGGGAACTCCGGGGAGCTGTTTTTT
CATSESLGTSGNSGELFF
>NA|TRBJ1-2|NA|TRBV6-5
TGTGCCAGCAGAACGGTTAACTCCGGCTACACCTTC
CASRTVNSGYTF
>NA|TRBJ2-2|TRBD2|TRBV2
TGTGCCAGCAGTTCAGCCGGGACTAGCTTTCGCACCGGGGAGCTGTTTTTT
CASSSAGTSFRTGELFF
>NA|TRBJ2-1|NA|TRBV6-6
TGTGCCAGCAGCACCACAGGGAATGAGCAGTTCTTC
CASSTTGNEQFF
>NA|TRBJ2-7|NA|TRBV5-8
TGTGCCAGCAGCCCTAATACTTACGAGCAGTACTTC
CASSPNTYEQYF
>NA|TRBJ1-2|NA|TRBV5-6
TGTGCCAGCAGCTTTAACCAGGGCGCTAACTATGGCTACACCTTC
CASSFNQGANYGYTF
>NA|TRBJ1-1|NA|TRBV3-1/TRBV3-2
TGTGCCAGCAGTACGGGACATTCGAACACTGAAGCTTTCTTT
CASSTGHSNTEAFF
>NA|TRBJ1-2|NA|TRBV6-5
TGTGCCAGCAGAGCCCCAGGGGAGAAGGGCTACACCTTC
CASRAPGEKGYTF
>NA|TRBJ1-3|TRBD1|TRBV7-8
TGTGCCAGCAGCCTCCCGGGACAGAGCTCTGGAAACACCATATATTTT
CASSLPGQSSGNTIYF
>NA|TRBJ1-1|NA|TRBV11-2
TGTGCCAGCAGCTTAGATGAGGCCCCCTACACTGAAGCTTTCTTT
CASSLDEAPYTEAFF
>few|TRBJ1-2|NA|TRBV4-1
TGCGCCAGCAGCCGAGGGACACAGGGCGACTTCTATGGCTACACCTTC
CASSRGTQGDFYGYTF
>NA|TRBJ1-6|NA|TRBV19
TGTGCCAGTACCGATGTCTCGGGGACTGACGCACCCCTCCACTTT
CASTDVSGTDAPLHF
>NA|TRBJ2-7|TRBD2|TRBV11-1
TGTGCCAGCAGCGGACTAGCGGGCGCCGGCGAGCAGTACTTC
CASSGLAGAGEQYF
>NA|TRBJ2-3|NA|TRBV20-1
TGCAGTGTAGTCCGCACAGATACGCAGTATTTT
CSVVRTDTQYF
>NA|TRBJ1-1|NA|TRBV5-1
TGCGCCAGCAGCCCTTCTATAGCGCAACCGCGCACTGAAGCTTTCTTT
CASSPSIAQPRTEAFF
>once|TRBJ1-5|TRBD1|TRBV10-3
TGTGCCATCAGCCGGGACAGTTTTAGCAATCAGCCCCAGCATTTT
CAISRDSFSNQPQHF
>NA|TRBJ2-3|TRBD1|TRBV19
TGTGCCAGTAGTATCCGGACAGGGGCCACAGATACGCAGTATTTT
CASSIRTGATDTQYF
>NA|TRBJ1-2|NA|TRBV27
TGTGCCAGCAGTTTATCGACAGAGGTTGGCTACACCTTC
CASSLSTEVGYTF
>NA|TRBJ1-2|TRBD1|TRBV7-2
TGTGCCAGCAGCTCTTACAGGGGCGCAACTAACTATGGCTACACCTTC
CASSSYRGATNYGYTF
>NA|TRBJ2-1|TRBD2|TRBV5-1
TGCGCCAGCAGCTCCCCCTCGGGGGGGAGCAATGAGCAGTTCTTC
CASSSPSGGSNEQFF
>few|TRBJ2-1|NA|TRBV4-1
TGCGCCAGCAGCCTTCTACGTATCTATGAGCAGTTCTTC
CASSLLRIYEQFF
>NA|TRBJ1-2|TRBD1|TRBV15
TGTGCCACCAGCAGCTTACGGACAGGGAACGTTAAGGGGTATGGCTACACCTTC
CATSSLRTGNVKGYGYTF
>NA|TRBJ2-1|NA|TRBV30
TGTGCCTGGAGTGCCAGGGGAACGACCTACAATGAGCAGTTCTTC
CAWSARGTTYNEQFF